This TCR beta chain was identified in a study of regulatory T cells in long-lasting Graves disease. V shed 4 bases and J shed 0 bases, with 16 bases lying between them. The germline V gene encodes CDR1 SGDLS and CDR2 YYNGEE. This CDR3 has 16 amino acids. Both iRepertoire HTBI primers and Arm-PCR of CDR3 regions were used to build the TCR beta libraries. MiXCR was run by TCRdb on the multiplex PCR reads, yielding one entry per CDR3 protein. The sample carries 400,000 to 550,000 distinct CDR3 sequences, 16% recorded once. Time point reported: newly diagnosed GD, antithyroid drugs for less than 3 months. PBMC RNA served as the TCR library source. These data were also reused for a study on T cells in Graves' hyperthyroidism and ophthalmopathy.

This chain joins TRBV9 and TRBJ1-2; a weak D match, TRBD1 (6 bases). This TCR came from a woman younger than 45 with Graves disease. The sample was peripheral blood mononuclear cells (PBMCs), taken at new diagnosis, from a patient treated with antithyroid drugs. The CDR3 DNA follows: TGTGCCAGCAGCTCCCGTCGGACAGATTCTAACTATGGCTACACCTTC. Protein sequence: CASSSRRTDSNYGYTF.